This T cell receptor (beta chain) was recorded in a study of prognosis after radiotherapy for stage I lung cancer. Study-wide results and caveats: Gene usage of TRBV and TRBJ reportedly differed between patients with and without metastases. The median unique TCR clone count dropped from roughly 10,000 to 7,000 after stereotactic body radiation therapy.

Genomic DNA served as the source from which two-round multiplex PCR generated TCR beta CDR3 amplicons. Individual primers that were specific to each TRBV and TRBJ gene served in first-round PCR. TCRdb passed the multiplex PCR reads through MiXCR, listing each CDR3 protein once. This table holds about 21,000 distinct CDR3 sequences, 43% found once. The CDR3 extends over 20 amino acids. Germline CDR1 MNHEY, CDR2 SVGEGT. Turning to this clonotype: The antigen remains undetermined. A read error is possible here, since a much larger clone lies one base away.

On two occasions, one at each of two time points, 5.5 to 6.5 milliliters of peripheral blood were drawn. This receptor was obtained from a donor over 45 with non-small cell lung cancer. The source was PBMCs, collected before or after stereotactic body radiation therapy (not recorded which). The chain joins TRBV6-2 or TRBV6-3 to TRBJ2-6, with D possibly called TRBD1 or TRBD2 (5 bases each). CDR3 amino acids: CASSSTVLGTGTSGANFLTF. The CDR3 nucleotides are TGTGCCAGCAGTTCAACCGTATTGGGGACGGGGACCTCTGGGGCCAACTTCCTGACTTTC.